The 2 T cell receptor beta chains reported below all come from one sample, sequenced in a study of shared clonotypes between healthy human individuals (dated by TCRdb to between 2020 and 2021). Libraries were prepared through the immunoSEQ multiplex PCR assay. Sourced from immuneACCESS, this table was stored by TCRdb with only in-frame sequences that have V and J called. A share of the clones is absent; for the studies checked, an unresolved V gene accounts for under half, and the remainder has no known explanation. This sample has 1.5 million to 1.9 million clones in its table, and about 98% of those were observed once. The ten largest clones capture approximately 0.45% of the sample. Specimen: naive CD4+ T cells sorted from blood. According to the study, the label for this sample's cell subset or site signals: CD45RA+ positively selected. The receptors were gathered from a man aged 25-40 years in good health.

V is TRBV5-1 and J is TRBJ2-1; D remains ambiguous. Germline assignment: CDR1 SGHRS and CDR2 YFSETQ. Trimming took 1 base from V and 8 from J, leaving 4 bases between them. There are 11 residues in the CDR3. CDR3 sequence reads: CASSLLDEQFF. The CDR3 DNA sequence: TGCGCCAGCAGCTTGCTAGATGAGCAGTTCTTC.

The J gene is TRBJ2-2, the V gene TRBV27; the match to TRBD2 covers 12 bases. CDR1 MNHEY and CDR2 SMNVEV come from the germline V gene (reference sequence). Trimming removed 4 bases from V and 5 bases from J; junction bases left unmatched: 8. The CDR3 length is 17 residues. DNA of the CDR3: TGTGCCAGCAGTTCCACCCGACTAGCGGGAGTAACCGGGGAGCTGTTTTTT. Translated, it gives CASSSTRLAGVTGELFF.